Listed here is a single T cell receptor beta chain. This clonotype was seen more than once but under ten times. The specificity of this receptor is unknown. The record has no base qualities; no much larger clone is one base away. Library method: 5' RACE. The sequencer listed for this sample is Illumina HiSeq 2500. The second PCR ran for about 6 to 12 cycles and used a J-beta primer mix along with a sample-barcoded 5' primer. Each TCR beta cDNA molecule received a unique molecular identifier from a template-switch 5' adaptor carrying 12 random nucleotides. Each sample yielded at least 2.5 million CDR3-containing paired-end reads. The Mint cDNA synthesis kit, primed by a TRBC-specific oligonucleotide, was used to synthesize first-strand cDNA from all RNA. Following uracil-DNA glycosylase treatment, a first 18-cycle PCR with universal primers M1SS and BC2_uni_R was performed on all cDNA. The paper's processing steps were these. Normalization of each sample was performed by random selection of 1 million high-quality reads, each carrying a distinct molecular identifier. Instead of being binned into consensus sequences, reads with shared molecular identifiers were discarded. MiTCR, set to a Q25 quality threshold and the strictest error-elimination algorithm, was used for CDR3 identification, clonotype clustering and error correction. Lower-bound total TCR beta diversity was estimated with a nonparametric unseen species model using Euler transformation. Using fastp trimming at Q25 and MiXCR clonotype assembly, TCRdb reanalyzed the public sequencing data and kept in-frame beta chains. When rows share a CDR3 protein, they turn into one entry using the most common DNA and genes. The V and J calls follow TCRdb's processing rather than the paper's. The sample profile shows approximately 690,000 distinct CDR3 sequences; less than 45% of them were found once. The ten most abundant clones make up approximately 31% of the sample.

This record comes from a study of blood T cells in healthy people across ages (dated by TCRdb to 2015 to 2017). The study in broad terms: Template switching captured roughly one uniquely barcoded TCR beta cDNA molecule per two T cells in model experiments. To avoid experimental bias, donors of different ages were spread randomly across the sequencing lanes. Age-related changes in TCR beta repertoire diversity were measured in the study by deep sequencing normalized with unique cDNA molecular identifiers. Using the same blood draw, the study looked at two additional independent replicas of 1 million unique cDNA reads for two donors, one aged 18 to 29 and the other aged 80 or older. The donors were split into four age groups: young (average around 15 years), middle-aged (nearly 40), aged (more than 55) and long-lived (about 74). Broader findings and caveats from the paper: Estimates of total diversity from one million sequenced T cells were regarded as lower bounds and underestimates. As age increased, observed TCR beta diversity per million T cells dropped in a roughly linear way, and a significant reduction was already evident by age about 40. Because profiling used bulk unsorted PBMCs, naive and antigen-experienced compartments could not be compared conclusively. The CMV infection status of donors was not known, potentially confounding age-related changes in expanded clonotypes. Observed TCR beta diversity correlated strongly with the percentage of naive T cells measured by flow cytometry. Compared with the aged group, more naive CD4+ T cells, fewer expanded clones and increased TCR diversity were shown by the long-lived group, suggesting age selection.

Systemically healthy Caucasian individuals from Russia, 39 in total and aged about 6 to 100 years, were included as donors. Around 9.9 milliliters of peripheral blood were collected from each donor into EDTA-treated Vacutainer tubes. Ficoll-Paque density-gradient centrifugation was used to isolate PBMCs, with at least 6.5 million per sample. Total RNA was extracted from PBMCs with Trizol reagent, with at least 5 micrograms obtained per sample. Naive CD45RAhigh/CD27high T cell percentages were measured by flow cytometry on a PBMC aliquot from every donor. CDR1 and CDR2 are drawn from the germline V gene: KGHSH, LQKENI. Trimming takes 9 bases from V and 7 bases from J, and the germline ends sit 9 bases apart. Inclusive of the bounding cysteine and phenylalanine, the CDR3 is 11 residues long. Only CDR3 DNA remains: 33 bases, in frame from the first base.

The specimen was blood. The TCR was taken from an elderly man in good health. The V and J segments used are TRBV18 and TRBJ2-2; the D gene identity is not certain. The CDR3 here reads CASRGSGELFF. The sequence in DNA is TGTGCCAGTCGTGGCAGCGGGGAGCTGTTTTTT.